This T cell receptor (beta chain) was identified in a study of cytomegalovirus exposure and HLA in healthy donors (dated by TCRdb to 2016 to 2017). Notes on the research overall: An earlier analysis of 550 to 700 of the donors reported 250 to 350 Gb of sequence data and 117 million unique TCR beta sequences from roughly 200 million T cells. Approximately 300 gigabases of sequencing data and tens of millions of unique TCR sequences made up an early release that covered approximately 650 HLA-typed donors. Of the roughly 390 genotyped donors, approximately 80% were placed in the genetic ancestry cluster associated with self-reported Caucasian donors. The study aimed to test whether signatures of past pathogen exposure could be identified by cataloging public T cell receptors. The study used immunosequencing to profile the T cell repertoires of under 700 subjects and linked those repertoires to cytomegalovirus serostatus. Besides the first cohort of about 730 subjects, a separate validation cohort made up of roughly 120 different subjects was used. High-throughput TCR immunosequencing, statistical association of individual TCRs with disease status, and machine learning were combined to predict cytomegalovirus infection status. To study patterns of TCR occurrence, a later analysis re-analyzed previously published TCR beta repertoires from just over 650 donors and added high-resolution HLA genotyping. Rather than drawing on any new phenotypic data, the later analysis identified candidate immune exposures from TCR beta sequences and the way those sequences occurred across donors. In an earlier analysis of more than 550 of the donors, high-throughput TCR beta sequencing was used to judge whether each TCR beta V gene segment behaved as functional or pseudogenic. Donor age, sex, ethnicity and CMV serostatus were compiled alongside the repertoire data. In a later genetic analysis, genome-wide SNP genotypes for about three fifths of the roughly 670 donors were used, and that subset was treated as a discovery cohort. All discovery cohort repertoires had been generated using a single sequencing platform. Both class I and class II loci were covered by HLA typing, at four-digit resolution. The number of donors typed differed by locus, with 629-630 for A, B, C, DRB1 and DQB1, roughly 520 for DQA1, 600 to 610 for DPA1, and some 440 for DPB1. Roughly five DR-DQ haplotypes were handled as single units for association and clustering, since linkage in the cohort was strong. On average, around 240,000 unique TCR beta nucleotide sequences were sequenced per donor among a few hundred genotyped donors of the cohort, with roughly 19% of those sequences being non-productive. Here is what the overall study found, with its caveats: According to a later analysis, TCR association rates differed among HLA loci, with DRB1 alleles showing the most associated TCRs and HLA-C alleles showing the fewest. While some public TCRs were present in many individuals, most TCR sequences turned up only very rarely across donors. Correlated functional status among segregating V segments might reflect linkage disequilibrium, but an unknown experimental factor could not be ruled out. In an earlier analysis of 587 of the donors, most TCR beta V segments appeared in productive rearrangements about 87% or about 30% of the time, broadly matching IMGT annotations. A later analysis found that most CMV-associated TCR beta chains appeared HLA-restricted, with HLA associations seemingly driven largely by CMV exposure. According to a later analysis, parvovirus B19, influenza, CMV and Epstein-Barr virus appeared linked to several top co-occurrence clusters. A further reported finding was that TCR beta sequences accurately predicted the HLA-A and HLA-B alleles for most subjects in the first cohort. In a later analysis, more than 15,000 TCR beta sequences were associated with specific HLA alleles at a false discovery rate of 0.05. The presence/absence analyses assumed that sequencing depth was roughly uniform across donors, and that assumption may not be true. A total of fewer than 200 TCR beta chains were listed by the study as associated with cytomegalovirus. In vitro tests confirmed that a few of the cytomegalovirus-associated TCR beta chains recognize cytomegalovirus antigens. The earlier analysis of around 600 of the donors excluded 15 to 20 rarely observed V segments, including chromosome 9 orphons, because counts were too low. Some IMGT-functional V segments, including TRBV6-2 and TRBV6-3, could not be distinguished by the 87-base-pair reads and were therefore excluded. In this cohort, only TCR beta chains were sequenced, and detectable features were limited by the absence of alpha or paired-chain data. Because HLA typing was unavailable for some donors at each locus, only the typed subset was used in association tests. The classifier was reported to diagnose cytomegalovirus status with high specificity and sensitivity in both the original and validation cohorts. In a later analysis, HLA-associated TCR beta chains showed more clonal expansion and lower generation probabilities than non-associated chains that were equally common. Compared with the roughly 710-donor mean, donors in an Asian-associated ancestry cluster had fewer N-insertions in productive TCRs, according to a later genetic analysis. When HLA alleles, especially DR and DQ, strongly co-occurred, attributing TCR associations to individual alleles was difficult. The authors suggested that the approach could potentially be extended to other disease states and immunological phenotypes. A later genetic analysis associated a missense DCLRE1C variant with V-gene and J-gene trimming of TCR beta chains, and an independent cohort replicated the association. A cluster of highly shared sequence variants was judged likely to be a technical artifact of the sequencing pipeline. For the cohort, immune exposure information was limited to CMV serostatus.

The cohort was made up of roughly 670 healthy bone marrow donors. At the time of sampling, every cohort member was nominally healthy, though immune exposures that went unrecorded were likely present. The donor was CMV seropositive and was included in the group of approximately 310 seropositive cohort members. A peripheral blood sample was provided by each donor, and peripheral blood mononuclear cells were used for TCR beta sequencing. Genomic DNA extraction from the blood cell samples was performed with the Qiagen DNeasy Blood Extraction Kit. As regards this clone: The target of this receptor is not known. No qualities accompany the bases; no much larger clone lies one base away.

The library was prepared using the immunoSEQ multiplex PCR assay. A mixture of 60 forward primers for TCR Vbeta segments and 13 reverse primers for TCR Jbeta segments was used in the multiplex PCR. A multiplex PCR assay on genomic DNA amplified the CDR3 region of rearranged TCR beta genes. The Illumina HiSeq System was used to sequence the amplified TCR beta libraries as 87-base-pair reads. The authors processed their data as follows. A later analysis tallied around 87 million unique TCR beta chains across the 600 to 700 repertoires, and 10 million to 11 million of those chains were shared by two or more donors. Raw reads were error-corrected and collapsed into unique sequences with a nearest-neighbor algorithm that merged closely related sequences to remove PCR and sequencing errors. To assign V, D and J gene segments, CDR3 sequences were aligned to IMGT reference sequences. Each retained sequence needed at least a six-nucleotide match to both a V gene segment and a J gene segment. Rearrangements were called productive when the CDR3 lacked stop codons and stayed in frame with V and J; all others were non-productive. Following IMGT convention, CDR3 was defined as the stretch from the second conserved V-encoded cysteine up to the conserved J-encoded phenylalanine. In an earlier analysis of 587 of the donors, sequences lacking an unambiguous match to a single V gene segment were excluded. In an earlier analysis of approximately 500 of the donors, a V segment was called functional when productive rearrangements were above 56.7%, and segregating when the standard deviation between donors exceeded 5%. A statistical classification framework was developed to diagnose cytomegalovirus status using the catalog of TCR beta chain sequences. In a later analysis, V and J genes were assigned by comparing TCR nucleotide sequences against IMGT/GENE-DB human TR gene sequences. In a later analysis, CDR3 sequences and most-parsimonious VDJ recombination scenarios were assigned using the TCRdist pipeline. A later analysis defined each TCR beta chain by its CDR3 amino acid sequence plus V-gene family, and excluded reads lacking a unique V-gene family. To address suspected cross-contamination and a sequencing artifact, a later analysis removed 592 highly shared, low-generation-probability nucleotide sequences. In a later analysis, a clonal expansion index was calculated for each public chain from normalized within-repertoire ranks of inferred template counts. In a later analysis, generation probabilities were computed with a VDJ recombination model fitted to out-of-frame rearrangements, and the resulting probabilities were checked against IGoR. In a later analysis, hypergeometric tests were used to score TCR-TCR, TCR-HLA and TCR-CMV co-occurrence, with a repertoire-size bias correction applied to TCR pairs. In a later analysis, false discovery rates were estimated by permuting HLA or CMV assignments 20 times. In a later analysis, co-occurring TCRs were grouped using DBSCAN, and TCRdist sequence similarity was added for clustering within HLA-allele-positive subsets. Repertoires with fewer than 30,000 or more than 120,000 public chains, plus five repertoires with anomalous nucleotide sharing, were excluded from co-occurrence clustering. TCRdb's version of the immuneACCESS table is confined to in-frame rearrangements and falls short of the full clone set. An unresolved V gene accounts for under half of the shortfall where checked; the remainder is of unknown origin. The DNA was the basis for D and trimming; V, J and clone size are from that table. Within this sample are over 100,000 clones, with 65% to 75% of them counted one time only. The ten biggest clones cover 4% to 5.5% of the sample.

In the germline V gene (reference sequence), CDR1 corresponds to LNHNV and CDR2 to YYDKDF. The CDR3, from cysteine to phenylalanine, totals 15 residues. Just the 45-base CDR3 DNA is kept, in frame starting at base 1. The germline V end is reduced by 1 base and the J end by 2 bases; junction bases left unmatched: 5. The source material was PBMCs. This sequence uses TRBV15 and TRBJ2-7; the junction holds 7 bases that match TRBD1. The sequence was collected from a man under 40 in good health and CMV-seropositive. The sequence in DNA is TGTGCCACCAGCAGAGCTTGGGACAGACCCTACGAGCAGTACTTC. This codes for CATSRAWDRPYEQYF.